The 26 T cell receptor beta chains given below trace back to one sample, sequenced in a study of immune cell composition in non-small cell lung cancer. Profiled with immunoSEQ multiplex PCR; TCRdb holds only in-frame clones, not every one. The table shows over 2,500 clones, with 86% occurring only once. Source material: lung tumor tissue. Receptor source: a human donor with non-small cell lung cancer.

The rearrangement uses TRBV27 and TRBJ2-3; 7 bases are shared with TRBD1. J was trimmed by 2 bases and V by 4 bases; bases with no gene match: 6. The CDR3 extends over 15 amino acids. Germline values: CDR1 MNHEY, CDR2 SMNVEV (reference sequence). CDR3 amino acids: CASSSPDRYTDTQYF. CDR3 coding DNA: TGTGCCAGCAGTTCTCCGGACAGGTACACAGATACGCAGTATTTT.

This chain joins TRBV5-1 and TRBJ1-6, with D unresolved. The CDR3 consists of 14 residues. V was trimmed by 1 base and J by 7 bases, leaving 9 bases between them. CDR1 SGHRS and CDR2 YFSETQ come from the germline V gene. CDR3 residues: CASSLRVSNSPLHF. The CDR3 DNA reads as TGCGCCAGCAGCTTGCGTGTTTCCAATTCACCCCTCCACTTT.

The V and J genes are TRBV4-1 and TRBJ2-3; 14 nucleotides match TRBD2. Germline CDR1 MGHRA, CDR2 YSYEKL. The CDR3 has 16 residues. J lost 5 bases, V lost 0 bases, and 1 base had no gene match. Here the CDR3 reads CASSQEGTSGRDTQYF. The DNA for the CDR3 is TGCGCCAGCAGCCAAGAAGGGACTAGCGGGAGAGATACGCAGTATTTT.

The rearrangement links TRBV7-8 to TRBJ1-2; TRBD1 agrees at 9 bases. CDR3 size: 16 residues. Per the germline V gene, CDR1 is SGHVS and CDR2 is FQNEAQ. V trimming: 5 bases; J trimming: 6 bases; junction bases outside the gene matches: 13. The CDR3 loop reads CASSPPQGAKSNGYTF. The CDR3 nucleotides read TGTGCCAGCAGCCCCCCACAGGGGGCAAAGAGCAATGGCTACACCTTC.

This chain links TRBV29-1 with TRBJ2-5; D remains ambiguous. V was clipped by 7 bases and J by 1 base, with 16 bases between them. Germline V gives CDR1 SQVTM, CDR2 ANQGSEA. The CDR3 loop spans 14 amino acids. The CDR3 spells CSAPRHPAQETQYF. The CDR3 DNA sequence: TGCAGCGCTCCACGACACCCTGCCCAAGAGACCCAGTACTTC. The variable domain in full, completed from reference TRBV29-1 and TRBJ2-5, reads SAVISQKPSRDICQRGTSLTIQCQVDSQVTMMFWYRQQPGQSLTLIATANQGSEATYESGFVIDKFPISRPNLTFSTLTVSNMSPEDSSIYLCSAPRHPAQETQYFGPGTRLLVL.

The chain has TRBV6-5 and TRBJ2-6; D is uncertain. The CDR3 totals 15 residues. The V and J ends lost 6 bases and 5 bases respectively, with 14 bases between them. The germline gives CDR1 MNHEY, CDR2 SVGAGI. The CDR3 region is CASSKDNARANVLTF. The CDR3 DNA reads TGTGCCAGCAGCAAAGATAACGCTAGGGCCAACGTCCTGACTTTC.

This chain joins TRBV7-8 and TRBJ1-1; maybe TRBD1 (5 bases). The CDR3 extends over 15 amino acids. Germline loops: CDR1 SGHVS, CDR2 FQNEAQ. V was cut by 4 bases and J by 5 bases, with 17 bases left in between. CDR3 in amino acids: CASSSQGVAGTEAFF. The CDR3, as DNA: TGTGCCAGCAGCTCCCAAGGGGTTGCAGGGACTGAAGCTTTCTTT.

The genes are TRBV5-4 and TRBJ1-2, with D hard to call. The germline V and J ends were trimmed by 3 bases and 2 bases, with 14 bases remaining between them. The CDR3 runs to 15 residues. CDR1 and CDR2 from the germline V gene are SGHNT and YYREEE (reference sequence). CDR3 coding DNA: TGTGCCAGCAGCTGGGTTGGGCAGACAAACTATGGCTACACCTTC. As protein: CASSWVGQTNYGYTF.

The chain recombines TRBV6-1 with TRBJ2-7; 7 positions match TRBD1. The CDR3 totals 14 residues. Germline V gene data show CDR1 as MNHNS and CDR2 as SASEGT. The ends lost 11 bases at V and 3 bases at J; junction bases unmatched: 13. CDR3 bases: TGTGCCTTGGGAGAGGGGACAGTAAACTACGAGCAGTACTTC. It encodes CALGEGTVNYEQYF.

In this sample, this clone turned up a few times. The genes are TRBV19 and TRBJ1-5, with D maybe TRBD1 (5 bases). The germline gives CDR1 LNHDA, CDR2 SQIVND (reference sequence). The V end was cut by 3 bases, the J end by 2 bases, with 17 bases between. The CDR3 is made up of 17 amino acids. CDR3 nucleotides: TGTGCCAGTAGTATCCAGGGAACTATAGGGGGCAATCAGCCCCAGCATTTT. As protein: CASSIQGTIGGNQPQHF.

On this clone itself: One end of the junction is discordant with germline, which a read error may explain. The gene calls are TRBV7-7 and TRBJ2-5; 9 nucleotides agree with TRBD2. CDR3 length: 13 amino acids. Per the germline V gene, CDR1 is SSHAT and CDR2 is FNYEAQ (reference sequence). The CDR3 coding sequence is TGTGCTAGCAGCTTGGGACTAGCAGAGACCCAGTACTTC. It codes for CASSLGLAETQYF.

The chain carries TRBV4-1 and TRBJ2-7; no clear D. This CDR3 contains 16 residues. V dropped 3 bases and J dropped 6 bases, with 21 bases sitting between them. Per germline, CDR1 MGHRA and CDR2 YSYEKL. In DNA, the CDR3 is TGCGCCAGCAGCCACCCATACTCGGTGGGCTTGGGCGAGCAGTACTTC. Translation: CASSHPYSVGLGEQYF.

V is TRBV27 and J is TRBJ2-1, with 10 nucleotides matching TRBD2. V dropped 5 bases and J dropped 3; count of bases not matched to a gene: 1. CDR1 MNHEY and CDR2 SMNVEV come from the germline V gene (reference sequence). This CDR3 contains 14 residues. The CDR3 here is CASSTSGVYNEQFF. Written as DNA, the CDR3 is TGTGCCAGCAGTACTAGCGGGGTCTACAATGAGCAGTTCTTC.

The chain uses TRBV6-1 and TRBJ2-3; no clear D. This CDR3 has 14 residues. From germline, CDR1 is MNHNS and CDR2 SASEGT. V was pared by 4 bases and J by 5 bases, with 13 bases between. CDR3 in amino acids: CASSAKATVDTQYF. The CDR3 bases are TGTGCCAGCAGTGCGAAAGCTACTGTAGATACGCAGTATTTT.

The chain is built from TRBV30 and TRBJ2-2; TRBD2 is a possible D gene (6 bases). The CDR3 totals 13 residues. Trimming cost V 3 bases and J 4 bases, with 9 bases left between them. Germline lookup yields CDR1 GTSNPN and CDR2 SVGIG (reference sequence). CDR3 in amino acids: CAWRPGGTGELFF. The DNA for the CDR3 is TGTGCCTGGAGGCCCGGGGGCACCGGGGAGCTGTTTTTT.

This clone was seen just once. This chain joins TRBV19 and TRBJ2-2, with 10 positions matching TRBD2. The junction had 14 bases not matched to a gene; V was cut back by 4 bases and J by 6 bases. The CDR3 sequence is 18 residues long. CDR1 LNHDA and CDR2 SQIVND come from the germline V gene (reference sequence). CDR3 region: CASSTPFSGGFIAGELFF. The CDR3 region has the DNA TGTGCCAGTAGTACACCGTTTAGCGGGGGGTTCATAGCCGGGGAGCTGTTTTTT.

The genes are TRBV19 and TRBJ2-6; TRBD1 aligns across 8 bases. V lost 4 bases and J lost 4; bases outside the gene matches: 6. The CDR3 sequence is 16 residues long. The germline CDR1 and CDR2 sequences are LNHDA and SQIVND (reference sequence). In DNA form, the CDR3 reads TGTGCCAGTAGTACCCAGGGGGCGCTAGGGGCCAACGTCCTGACTTTC. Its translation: CASSTQGALGANVLTF.

This chain's CDR3 is CASSLAEVNTEAFF. The CDR3 DNA sequence: TGTGCCAGCAGCTTAGCGGAGGTGAACACTGAAGCTTTCTTT. The chain couples TRBV7-8 to TRBJ1-1; D is ambiguous. Trimming took 0 bases from V and 0 from J, leaving 5 bases between them. Germline V gene sequence: CDR1 SGHVS, CDR2 FQNEAQ. The CDR3 has 14 residues.

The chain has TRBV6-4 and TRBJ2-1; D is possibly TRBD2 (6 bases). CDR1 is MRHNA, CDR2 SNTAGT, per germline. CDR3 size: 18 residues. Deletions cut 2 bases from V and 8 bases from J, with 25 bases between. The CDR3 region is CASSDPEGRWALRDEQFF. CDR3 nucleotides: TGTGCCAGCAGTGACCCGGAAGGGAGGTGGGCTCTGAGGGATGAGCAGTTCTTC.

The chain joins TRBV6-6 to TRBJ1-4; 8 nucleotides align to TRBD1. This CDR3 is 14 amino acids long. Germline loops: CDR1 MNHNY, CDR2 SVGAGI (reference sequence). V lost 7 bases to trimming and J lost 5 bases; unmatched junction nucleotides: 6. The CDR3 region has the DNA TGTGCCAGCATCGAAGACAGGGGAAATGAAAAACTGTTTTTT. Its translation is CASIEDRGNEKLFF.

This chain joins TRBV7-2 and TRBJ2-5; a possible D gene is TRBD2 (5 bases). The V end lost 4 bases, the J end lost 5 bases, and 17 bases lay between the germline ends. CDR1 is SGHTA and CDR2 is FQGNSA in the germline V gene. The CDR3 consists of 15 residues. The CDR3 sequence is CASSSSPGVWETQYF. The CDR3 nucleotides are TGTGCCAGCAGCTCATCCCCCGGGGTATGGGAGACCCAGTACTTC. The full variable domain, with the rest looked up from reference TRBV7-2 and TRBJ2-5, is GAGVSQSPSNKVTEKGKDVELRCDPISGHTALYWYRQSLGQGLEFLIYFQGNSAPDKSGLPSDRFSAERTGGSVSTLTIQRTQQEDSAVYLCASSSSPGVWETQYFGPGTRLLVL.

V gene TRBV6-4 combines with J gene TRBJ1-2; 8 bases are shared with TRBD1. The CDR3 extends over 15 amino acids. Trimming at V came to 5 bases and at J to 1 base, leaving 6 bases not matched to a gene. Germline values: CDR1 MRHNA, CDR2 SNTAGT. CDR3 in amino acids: CASSPSTGGNYGYTF. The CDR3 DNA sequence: TGTGCCAGCAGTCCATCCACAGGGGGTAACTATGGCTACACCTTC.

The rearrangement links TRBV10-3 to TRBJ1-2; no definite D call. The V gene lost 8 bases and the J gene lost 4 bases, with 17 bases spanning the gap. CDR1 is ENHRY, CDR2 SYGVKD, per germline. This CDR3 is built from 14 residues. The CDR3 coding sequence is TGTGCCATCGATGATGCGGGGTCGGTCTATGGCTACACCTTC. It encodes CAIDDAGSVYGYTF.

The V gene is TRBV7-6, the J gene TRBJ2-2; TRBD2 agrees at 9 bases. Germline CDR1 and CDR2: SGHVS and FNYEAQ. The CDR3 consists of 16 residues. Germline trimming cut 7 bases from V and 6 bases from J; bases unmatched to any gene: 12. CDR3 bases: TGTGCCAGCACCCCCAGGGGGGCGGGAGGGCCCGGGGAGCTGTTTTTT. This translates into CASTPRGAGGPGELFF.

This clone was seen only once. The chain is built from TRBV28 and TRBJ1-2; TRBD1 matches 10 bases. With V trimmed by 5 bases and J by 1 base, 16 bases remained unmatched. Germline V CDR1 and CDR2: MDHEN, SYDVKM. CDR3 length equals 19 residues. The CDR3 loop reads CASSLQGQGRLGNNYGYTF. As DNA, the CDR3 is TGTGCCAGCAGTCTCCAGGGACAGGGGCGTTTGGGGAATAACTATGGCTACACCTTC.

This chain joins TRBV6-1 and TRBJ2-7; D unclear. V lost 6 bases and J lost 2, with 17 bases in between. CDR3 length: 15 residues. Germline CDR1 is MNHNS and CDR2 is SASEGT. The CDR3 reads CASSLTELGPYEQYV. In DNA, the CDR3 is TGTGCCAGCAGCCTAACAGAGTTGGGTCCCTACGAGCAGTACGTC.